These T cell receptor beta chains were read from a single sample in a study of cytomegalovirus exposure and HLA in healthy donors. The protocol was immunoSEQ multiplex PCR, while the TCRdb copy is restricted to in-frame clones and leaves out a portion. The sample contains approximately 82,000 clones, 85% to 95% of which appear only once. Input material: PBMCs. The receptor source for this set is a woman between 18 and 30 years old in good health and CMV-seronegative. Each CDR3 is given with its conserved first and last residue. The D gene is left open where the match is weak.

cdr3_aa v_call d_call
CASSSGLFAGTVPDSNYGYTF TRBV5-1 TRBD1
CASSFPPNEQFF TRBV7-2 -
CASSFFSGPGTEAFF TRBV7-2 -
CASSLGPVSGKSGNTIYF TRBV7-2 -
CASSFGLKGGYTF TRBV7-6 -
CASSSGSGREKLNEQFF TRBV19 TRBD2
CASSFRLRGGAQDTQYF TRBV5-1 TRBD2
CASSLLRVTGELFF TRBV7-2 -
CASSQDYGASGRIYYEQYF TRBV4-1 TRBD2
CASSPTGKSYNEQFF TRBV9 -
CASSQGQASSYEQYF TRBV28 TRBD1
CSARTSGSYEQYF TRBV29-1 TRBD2
CASSQTPGTSGFNEQFF TRBV4-3 TRBD2
CASRGTASGNTIYF TRBV7-2 TRBD1
CASSSFNRQGGDTIYF TRBV5-4 TRBD1